The 8 T cell receptor beta chains presented below share a single source sample, sequenced in a study of Graves' ophthalmopathy and Graves' hyperthyroidism. Investigators amplified TCR beta CDR3 regions from RNA transcripts. The first-round RT-PCR employed HTBI primers together with the Qiagen OneStep RT-PCR kit. A multiplex PCR was then performed as the second round. A single record per CDR3 protein comes from TCRdb applying MiXCR to the multiplex PCR reads. This sample has 600,000 to 650,000 distinct CDR3 sequences, with 22% found just once. The sample taken for sequencing was peripheral blood. The receptors derive from a woman between 18 and 29 years old with stable Graves' hyperthyroidism. Some clones in this sample may be carry-over from other donors' samples.

This chain's CDR3 is CASSFIRDTEAFF. The CDR3 bases are TGTGCCAGCAGTTTTATCAGGGACACTGAAGCTTTCTTT. J is TRBJ1-1 and V is TRBV27; possibly TRBD1 for D (5 bases). Trimming took off 3 bases at V and 3 bases at J, with 8 bases between the two ends. Looked up from germline, CDR1 is MNHEY and CDR2 is SMNVEV (reference sequence). The CDR3 is 13 residues long.

This clonotype was seen more than once but under ten times. The CDR3 coding sequence is TGTGCCAGCAGCTTAGAGAGGGTCCCCTACGAGCAGTACTTC. Translation: CASSLERVPYEQYF. V and J are TRBV11-2 and TRBJ2-7; possibly TRBD2 for D (5 bases). This CDR3 spans 14 amino acids. The germline V and J ends were trimmed by 0 bases and 2 bases, with 8 bases remaining between them. Germline CDR1 is SGHAT and CDR2 is FQNNGV.

This clonotype was found many times. The chain links TRBV19 to TRBJ1-5; maybe TRBD1 (5 bases). The CDR3 covers 14 residues. Germline V gives CDR1 LNHDA, CDR2 SQIVND (reference sequence). The ends were cut back, 3 bases at V and 7 bases at J, with 13 bases in the middle. Written as DNA, the CDR3 is TGTGCCAGTAGTATTGGTGAGGGGAGGCAGCCCCAGCATTTT. It yields the protein CASSIGEGRQPQHF.

This clonotype was found a few times. The chain couples TRBV18 to TRBJ1-2, with D possibly being TRBD1 (5 bases). Trimming pared 3 bases from V and 4 bases from J, leaving 12 bases between. Germline CDR1 is KGHSH and CDR2 is LQKENI. The CDR3 consists of 14 residues. CDR3 protein: CASSPDTSSYGYTF. CDR3 nucleotides: TGTGCCAGCTCACCGGACACATCATCCTATGGCTACACCTTC.

This clonotype has only a few counts. The V gene is TRBV27, the J gene TRBJ1-5; possibly TRBD1 for D (6 bases). Per germline, CDR1 MNHEY and CDR2 SMNVEV (reference sequence). V shed 3 bases and J shed 6 bases, with 15 bases lying between them. CDR3 length: 15 residues. Here the CDR3 reads CASSFDSSGAQPQHF. CDR3 sequence (DNA): TGTGCCAGCAGTTTTGATTCCTCGGGGGCTCAGCCCCAGCATTTT.

The chain uses TRBV20-1 and TRBJ2-5; TRBD1 is a possible D gene (7 bases). The CDR3 totals 14 residues. V lost 5 bases, J lost 5 bases, and 18 bases lay in between. The germline V gene encodes CDR1 DFQATT and CDR2 SNEGSKA (reference sequence). CDR3 DNA: TGCAGTGCTCCCCCCAGGGGGGTCGGTGAGACCCAGTACTTC. It translates to CSAPPRGVGETQYF.

In this sample, this clonotype turned up a few times. The rearrangement uses TRBV4-1 and TRBJ2-5, with 11 bases lining up with TRBD2. Germline loops: CDR1 MGHRA, CDR2 YSYEKL. The CDR3 spans 16 residues. Losses at the gene ends were 2 bases for V and 5 bases for J; bases not matched to a gene: 7. The CDR3 DNA follows: TGCGCCAGCAGCCAAACGACTAGCGGGGTTATGGAGACCCAGTACTTC. It yields the protein CASSQTTSGVMETQYF.

This clonotype has at least ten counts. The V and J genes are TRBV6-5 and TRBJ1-1; D is perhaps TRBD1 (6 bases). V shed 0 bases and J shed 5 bases, with 10 bases lying between them. Germline CDR1 MNHEY, CDR2 SVGAGI. The CDR3 sequence is 14 residues long. CDR3 DNA: TGTGCCAGCAGTTACTCACAGGGTGGGACTGAAGCTTTCTTT. It is translated as CASSYSQGGTEAFF.